This T cell receptor beta chain stems from a study of cytomegalovirus exposure and HLA in healthy donors. The V gene lost 1 base and the J gene lost 0 bases, with 9 bases spanning the gap. This CDR3 spans 15 amino acids. CDR1 and CDR2 from the germline V gene are LGHNA and YNFKEQ. Concerning this clone itself: Its target is not known.

Broader study findings: As a later analysis revealed, the rate of TCR association differed by HLA locus, with DRB1 most and HLA-C fewest. Earlier findings revealed that most TCR beta V segments proved productive either about 87% or about 30% of the time. Later analysis revealed greater clonal expansion in HLA-associated TCR beta chains than in equally common others. Confirmation in vitro established that a few CMV-associated chains were specific for CMV antigens.

60 Vbeta and 13 Jbeta primers were used in PCR. The data were produced by immunoSEQ multiplex PCR, yet TCRdb's version contains in-frame clones alone and is incomplete. The sample yields some 54,000 clones, around 80% seen once. This TCR derives from a male donor in good health and CMV-seronegative. Specimen: PBMCs. The rearrangement uses TRBV4-2 and TRBJ1-2; the D is unclear. The CDR3 DNA follows: TGTGCCAGCAGCCAAGTGGGTAGCGCTAACTATGGCTACACCTTC. Its translation: CASSQVGSANYGYTF.